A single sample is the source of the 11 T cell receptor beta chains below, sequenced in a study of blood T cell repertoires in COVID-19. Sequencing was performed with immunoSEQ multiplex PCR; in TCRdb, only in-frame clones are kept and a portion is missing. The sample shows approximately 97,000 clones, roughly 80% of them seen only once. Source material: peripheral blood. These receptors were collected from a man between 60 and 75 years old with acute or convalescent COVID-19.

CDR3 sequence: CAISGYSYEQYF. DNA of the CDR3: TGTGCCATCAGTGGATACAGCTACGAGCAGTACTTC. The V and J genes are TRBV10-3 and TRBJ2-7; D unclear. With 4 bases removed from V and 3 bases from J, the gap between germline ends came to 7 bases. CDR3 length: 12 amino acids. CDR1 is ENHRY and CDR2 is SYGVKD in the germline V gene.

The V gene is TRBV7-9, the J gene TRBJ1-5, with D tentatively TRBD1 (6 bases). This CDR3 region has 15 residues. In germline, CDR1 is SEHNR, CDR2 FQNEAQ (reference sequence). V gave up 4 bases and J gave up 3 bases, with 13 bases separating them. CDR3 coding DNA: TGTGCCAGCAGCTCCTCCGGACAGTACAATCAGCCCCAGCATTTT. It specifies CASSSSGQYNQPQHF.

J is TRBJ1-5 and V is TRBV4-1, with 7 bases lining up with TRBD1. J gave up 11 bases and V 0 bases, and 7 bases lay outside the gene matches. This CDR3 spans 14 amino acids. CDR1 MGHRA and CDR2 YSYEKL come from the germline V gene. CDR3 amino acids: CASSQEGTQGAQHF. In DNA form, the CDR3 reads TGCGCCAGCAGCCAAGAGGGGACTCAGGGGGCCCAGCATTTT.

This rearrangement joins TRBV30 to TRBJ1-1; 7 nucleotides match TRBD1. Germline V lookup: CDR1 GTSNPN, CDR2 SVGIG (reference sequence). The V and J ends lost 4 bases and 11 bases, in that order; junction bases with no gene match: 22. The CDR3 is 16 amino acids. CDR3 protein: CAWTVTGGQMERAAFF. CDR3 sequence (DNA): TGTGCCTGGACGGTCACCGGGGGACAGATGGAAAGGGCGGCTTTCTTT.

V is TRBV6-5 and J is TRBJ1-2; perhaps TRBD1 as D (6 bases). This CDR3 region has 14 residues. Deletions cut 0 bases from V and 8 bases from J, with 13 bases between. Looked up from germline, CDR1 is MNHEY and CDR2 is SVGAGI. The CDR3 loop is CASSYSRQGRGYTF. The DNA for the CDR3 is TGTGCCAGCAGTTACTCTCGGCAGGGGCGAGGCTACACCTTC.

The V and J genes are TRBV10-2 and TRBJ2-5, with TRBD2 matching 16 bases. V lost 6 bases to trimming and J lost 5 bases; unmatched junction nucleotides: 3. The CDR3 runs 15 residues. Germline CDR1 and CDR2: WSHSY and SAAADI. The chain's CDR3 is CASRGLAGGPETQYF. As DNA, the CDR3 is TGCGCCAGCAGGGGACTAGCGGGGGGGCCTGAGACCCAGTACTTC.

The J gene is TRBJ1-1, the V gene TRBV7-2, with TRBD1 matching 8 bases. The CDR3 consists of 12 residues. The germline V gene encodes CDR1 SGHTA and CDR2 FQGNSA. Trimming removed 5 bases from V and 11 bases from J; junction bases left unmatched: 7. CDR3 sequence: CASSPGQVNAFF. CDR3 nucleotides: TGTGCCAGCAGCCCGGGACAGGTTAATGCTTTCTTT.

The CDR3 spells CASSPLAPDFSSYNSPLHF. The CDR3 nucleotides read TGTGCCAGCTCACCACTTGCTCCAGACTTCAGCTCCTATAATTCACCCCTCCACTTT. The chain uses TRBV18 and TRBJ1-6; D unresolved. V dropped 1 base and J dropped 0 bases, with 16 bases sitting between them. Germline CDR1 KGHSH, CDR2 LQKENI. The CDR3 has 19 residues.

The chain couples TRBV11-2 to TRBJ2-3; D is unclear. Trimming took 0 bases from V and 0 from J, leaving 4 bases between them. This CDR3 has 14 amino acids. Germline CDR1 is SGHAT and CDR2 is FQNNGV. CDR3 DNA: TGTGCCAGCAGCTTAGAACGGAGCACAGATACGCAGTATTTT. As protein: CASSLERSTDTQYF.

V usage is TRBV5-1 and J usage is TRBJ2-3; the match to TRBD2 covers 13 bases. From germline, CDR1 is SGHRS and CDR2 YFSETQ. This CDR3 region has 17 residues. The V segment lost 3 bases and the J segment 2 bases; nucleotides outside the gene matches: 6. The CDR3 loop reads CASSSVLAGGITDTQYF. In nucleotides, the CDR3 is TGCGCCAGCAGCTCCGTACTAGCGGGAGGGATCACAGATACGCAGTATTTT.

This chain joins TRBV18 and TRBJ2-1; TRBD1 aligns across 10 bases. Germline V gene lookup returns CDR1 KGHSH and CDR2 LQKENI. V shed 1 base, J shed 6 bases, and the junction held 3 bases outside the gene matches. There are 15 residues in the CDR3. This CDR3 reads CASSPRQGAGNEQFF. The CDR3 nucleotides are TGTGCCAGCTCACCACGACAGGGGGCCGGCAATGAGCAGTTCTTC.